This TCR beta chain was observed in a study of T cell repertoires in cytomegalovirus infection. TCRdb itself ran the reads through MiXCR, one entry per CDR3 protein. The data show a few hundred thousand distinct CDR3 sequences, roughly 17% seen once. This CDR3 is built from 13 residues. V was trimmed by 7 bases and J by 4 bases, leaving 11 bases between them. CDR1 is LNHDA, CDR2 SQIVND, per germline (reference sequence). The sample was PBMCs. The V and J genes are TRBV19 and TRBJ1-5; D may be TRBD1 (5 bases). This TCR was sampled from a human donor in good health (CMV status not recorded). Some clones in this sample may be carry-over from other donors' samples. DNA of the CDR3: TGTGCCAGTAACGGGGCGTGGAATCAGCCCCAGCATTTT. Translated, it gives CASNGAWNQPQHF. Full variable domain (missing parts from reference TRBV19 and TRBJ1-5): DGGITQSPKYLFRKEGQNVTLSCEQNLNHDAMYWYRQDPGQGLRLIYYSQIVNDFQKGDIAEGYSVSREKKESFPLTVTSAQKNPTAFYLCASNGAWNQPQHFGDGTRLSIL.